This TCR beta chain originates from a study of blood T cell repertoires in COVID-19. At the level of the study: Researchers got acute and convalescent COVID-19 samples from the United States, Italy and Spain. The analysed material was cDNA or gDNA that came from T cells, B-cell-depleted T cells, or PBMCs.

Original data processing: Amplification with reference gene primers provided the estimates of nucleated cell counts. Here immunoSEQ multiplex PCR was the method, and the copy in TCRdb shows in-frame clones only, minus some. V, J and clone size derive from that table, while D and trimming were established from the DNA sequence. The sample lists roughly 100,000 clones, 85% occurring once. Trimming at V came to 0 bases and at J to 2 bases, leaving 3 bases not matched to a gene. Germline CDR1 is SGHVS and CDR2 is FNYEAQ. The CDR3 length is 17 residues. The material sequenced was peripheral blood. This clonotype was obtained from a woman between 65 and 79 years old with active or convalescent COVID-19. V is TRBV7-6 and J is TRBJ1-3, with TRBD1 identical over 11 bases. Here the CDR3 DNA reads TGTGCCAGCAGCTTAGCGGGACAGGGGGGCCCTGGAAACACCATATATTTT. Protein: CASSLAGQGGPGNTIYF.